The clone carrying this TCR beta chain was picked up one time. This specimen comes from a study of T cell responses to AZD1222 COVID-19 vaccine. The protocol was immunoSEQ multiplex PCR, while the TCRdb copy is restricted to in-frame clones and leaves out a portion. The sample records under 170,000 clones, approximately 92% being singletons. V lost 2 bases, J lost 2 bases, and 11 bases stayed unmatched. The germline gives CDR1 MNHNS, CDR2 SASEGT. The CDR3 is 17 amino acids. This chain links TRBV6-1 with TRBJ1-1; 7 positions match TRBD1. This TCR was recovered from an adult who received the AZD1222 COVID-19 vaccine. The input for sequencing was peripheral blood, taken 28 days after the second AZD1222 dose. This CDR3 is CASSELSQGVSNTEAFF. DNA of the CDR3: TGTGCCAGCAGTGAACTCTCTCAGGGGGTAAGCAACACTGAAGCTTTCTTT.